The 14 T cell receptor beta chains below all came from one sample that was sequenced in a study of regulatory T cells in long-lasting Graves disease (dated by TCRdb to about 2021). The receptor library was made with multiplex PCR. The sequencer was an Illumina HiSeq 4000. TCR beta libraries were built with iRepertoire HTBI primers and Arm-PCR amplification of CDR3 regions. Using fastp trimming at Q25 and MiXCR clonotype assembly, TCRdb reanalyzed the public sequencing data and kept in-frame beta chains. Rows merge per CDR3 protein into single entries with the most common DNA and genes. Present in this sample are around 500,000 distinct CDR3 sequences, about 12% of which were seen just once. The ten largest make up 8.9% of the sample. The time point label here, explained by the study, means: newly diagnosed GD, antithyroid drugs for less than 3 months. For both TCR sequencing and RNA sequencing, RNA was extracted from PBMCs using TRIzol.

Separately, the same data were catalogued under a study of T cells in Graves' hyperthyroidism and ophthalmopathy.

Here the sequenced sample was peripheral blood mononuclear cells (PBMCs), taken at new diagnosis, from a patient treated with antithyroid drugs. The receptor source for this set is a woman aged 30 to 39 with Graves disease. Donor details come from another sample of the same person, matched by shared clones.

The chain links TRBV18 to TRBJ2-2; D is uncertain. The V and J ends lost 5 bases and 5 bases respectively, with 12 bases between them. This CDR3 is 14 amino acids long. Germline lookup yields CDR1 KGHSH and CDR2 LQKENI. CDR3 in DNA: TGTGCCAGCTCAGCCATGGACCTGACCGGGGAGCTGTTTTTT. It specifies CASSAMDLTGELFF.

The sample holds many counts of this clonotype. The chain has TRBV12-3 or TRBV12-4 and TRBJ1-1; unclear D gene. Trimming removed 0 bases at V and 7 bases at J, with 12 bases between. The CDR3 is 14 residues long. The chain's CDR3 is CASSLANSEGEAFF. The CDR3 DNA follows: TGTGCCAGCAGTTTAGCAAATTCGGAAGGTGAAGCTTTCTTT.

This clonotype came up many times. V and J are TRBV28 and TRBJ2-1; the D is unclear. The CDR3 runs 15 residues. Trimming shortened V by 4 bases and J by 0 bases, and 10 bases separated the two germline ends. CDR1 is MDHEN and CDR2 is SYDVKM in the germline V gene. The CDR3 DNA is TGTGCCAGCAGTTCGCTACAAAGCTCCTACAATGAGCAGTTCTTC. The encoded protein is CASSSLQSSYNEQFF.

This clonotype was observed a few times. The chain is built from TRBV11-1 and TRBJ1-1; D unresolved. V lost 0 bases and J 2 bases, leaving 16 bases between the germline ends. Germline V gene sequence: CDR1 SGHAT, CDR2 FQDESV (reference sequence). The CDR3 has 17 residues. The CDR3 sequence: CASSLARSENGNTEAFF. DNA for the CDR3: TGTGCCAGCAGCTTAGCGCGTAGCGAGAATGGTAACACTGAAGCTTTCTTT.

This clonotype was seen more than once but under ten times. The DNA of the CDR3 is TGTGCCAGCAGTTTCGGGAGGGCCAGGGATACGCAGTATTTT. Protein: CASSFGRARDTQYF. The rearrangement joins TRBV27 to TRBJ2-3, with TRBD2 matching over 8 bases. The CDR3 contains 14 residues. Germline V gene lookup returns CDR1 MNHEY and CDR2 SMNVEV (reference sequence). V was pared by 3 bases and J by 6 bases, with 5 bases of the junction left unmatched.

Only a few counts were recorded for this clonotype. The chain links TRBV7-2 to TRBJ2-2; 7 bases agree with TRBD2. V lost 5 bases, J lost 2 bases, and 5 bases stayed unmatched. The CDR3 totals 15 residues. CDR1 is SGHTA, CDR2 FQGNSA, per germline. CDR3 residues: CASSTSGTNTGELFF. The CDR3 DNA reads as TGTGCCAGCAGCACAAGCGGGACTAACACCGGGGAGCTGTTTTTT.

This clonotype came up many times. CDR3 protein: CASSLGTGLDTEAFF. CDR3 bases: TGTGCCAGCAGCTTAGGCACAGGGCTGGACACTGAAGCTTTCTTT. The V gene is TRBV7-2, the J gene TRBJ1-1, with a tentative D call TRBD1 (6 bases). Between the trimmed V and J ends, which lost 1 base and 3 bases, there was a span of 12 bases. The CDR3 contains 15 residues. Germline CDR1 is SGHTA and CDR2 is FQGNSA. The whole variable domain, remainder taken from reference TRBV7-2 and TRBJ1-1, is GAGVSQSPSNKVTEKGKDVELRCDPISGHTALYWYRQSLGQGLEFLIYFQGNSAPDKSGLPSDRFSAERTGGSVSTLTIQRTQQEDSAVYLCASSLGTGLDTEAFFGQGTRLTVV.

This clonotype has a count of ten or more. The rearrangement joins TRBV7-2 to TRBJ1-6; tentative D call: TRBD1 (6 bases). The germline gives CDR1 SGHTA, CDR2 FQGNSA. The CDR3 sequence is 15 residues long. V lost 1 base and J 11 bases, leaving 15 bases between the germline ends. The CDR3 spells CASSLVYGGSTPLHF. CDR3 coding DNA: TGTGCCAGCAGCTTAGTTTACGGGGGCTCGACACCCCTCCACTTT. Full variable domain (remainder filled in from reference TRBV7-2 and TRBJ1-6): GAGVSQSPSNKVTEKGKDVELRCDPISGHTALYWYRQSLGQGLEFLIYFQGNSAPDKSGLPSDRFSAERTGGSVSTLTIQRTQQEDSAVYLCASSLVYGGSTPLHFGNGTRLTVT.

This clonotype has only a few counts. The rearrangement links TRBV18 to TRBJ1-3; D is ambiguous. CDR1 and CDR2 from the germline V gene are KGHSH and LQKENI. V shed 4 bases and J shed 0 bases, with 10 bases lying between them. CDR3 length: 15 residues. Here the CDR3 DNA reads TGTGCCAGCTCACGTGGGGTTATCTCTGGAAACACCATATATTTT. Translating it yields CASSRGVISGNTIYF.

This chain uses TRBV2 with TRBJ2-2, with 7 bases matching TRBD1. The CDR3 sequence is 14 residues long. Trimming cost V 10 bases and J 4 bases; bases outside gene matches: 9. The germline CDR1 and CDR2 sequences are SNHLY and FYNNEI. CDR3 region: CATKRDSTTGELFF. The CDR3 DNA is TGTGCCACCAAACGGGACAGCACCACCGGGGAGCTGTTTTTT.

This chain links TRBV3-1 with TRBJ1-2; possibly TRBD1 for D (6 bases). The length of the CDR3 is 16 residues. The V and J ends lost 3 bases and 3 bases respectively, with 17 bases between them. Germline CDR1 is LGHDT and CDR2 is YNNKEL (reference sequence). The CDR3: CASSHAAGQQYYGYTF. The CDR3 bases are TGTGCCAGCAGCCATGCCGCCGGACAGCAATACTATGGCTACACCTTC.

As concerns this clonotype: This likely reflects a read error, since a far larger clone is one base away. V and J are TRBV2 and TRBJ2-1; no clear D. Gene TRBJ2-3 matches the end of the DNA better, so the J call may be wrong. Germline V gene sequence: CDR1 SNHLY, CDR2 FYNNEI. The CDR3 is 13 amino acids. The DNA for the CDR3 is TGTGCCAGCAGTGAAGCCTACACAGATACGCAGTATTTT. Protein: CASSEAYTDTQYF.

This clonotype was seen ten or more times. The CDR3 region is CASSNLDGITEAFF. CDR3 nucleotides: TGCGCCAGCAGCAACCTTGACGGGATCACTGAAGCTTTCTTT. V is TRBV5-1 and J is TRBJ1-1; D call uncertain. The V end was cut by 4 bases, the J end by 4 bases, with 14 bases between. Germline V gene data show CDR1 as SGHRS and CDR2 as YFSETQ. The CDR3 spans 14 residues.

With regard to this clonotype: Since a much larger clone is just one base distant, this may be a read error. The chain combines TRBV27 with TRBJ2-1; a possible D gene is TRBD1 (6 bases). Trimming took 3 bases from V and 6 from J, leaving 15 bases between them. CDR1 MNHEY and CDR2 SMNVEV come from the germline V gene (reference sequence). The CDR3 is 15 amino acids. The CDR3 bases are TGTGCCAGCAGTTTGGACAGACCGAACTGCAATGAGCAGTTCTTC. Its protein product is CASSLDRPNCNEQFF.